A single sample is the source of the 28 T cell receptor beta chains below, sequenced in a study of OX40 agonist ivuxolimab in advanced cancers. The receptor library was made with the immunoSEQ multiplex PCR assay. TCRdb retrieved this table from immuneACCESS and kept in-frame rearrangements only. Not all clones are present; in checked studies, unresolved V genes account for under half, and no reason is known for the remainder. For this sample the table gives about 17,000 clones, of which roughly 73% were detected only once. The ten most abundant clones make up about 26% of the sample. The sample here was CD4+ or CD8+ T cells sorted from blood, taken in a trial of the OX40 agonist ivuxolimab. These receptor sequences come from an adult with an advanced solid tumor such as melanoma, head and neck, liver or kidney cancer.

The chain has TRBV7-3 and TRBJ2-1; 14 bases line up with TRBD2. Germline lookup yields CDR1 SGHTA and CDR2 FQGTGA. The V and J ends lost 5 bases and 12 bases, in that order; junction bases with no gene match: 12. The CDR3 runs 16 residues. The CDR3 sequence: CASSPLGTSGSLGQFF. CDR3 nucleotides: TGTGCCAGCAGCCCTCTCGGGACTAGCGGGAGTTTGGGGCAGTTCTTC.

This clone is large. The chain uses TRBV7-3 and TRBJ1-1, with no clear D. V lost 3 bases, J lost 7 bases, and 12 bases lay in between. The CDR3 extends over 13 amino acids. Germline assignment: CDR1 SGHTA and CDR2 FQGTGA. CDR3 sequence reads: CASSFDSFSEAFF. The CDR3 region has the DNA TGTGCCAGCAGCTTTGATTCTTTCAGTGAAGCTTTCTTT.

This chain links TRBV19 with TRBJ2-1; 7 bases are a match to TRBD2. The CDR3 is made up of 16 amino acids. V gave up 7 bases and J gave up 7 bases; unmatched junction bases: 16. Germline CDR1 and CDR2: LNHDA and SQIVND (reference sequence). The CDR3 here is CASTPHPSGPGNEQFF. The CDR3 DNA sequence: TGTGCCAGTACCCCTCATCCTAGCGGCCCGGGGAATGAGCAGTTCTTC.

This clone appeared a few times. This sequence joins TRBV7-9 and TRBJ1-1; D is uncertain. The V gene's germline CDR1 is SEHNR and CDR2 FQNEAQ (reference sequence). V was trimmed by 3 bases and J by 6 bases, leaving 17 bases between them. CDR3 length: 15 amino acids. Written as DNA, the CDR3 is TGTGCCAGCAGCTTGGGGAGAGACGGGCTCCCTGAAGCTTTCTTT. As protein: CASSLGRDGLPEAFF.

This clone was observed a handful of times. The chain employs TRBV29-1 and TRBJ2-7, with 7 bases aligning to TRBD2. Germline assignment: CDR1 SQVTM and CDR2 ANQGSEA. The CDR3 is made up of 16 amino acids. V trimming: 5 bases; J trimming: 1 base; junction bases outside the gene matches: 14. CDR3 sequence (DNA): TGCAGCGTTCGGGGGGATGGCAGGGTAAGGTCCTACGAGCAGTACTTC. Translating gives CSVRGDGRVRSYEQYF.

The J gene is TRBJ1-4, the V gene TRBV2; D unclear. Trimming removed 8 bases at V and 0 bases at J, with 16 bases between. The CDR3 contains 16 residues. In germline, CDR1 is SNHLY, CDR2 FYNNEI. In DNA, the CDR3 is TGTGCCAGCCAGGCGTTCTCTACCTCAACTAATGAAAAACTGTTTTTT. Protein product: CASQAFSTSTNEKLFF.

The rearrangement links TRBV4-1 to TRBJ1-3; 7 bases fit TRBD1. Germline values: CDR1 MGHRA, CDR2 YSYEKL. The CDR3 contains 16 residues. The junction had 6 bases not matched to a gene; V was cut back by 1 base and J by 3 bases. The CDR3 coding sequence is TGCGCCAGCAGCCAAGTCGCGGCAGGGGGTGGAAACACCATATATTTT. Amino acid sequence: CASSQVAAGGGNTIYF.

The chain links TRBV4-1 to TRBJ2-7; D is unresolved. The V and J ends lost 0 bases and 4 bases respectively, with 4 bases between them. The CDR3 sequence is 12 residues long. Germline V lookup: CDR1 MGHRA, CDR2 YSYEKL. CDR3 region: CASSQDRYEQYF. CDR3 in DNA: TGCGCCAGCAGCCAAGATCGATACGAGCAGTACTTC.

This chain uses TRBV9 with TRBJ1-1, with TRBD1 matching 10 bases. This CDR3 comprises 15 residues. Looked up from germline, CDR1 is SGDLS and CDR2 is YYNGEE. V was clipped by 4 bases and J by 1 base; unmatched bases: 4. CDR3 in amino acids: CASSLGQGRNTEAFF. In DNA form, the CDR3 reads TGTGCCAGCAGCCTGGGACAGGGGAGGAACACTGAAGCTTTCTTT. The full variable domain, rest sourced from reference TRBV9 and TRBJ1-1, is DSGVTQTPKHLITATGQRVTLRCSPRSGDLSVYWYQQSLDQGLQFLIQYYNGEERAKGNILERFSAQQFPDLHSELNLSSLELGDSALYFCASSLGQGRNTEAFFGQGTRLTVV.

CDR3 sequence (DNA): TGTGCCAGTGTGCTGACGGGAAACACTGAAGCTTTCTTT. Translation: CASVLTGNTEAFF. The chain links TRBV19 to TRBJ1-1, with D hard to call. Germline V gives CDR1 LNHDA, CDR2 SQIVND (reference sequence). The CDR3 totals 13 residues. Trimming removed 8 bases from V and 2 bases from J, with 12 bases in between.

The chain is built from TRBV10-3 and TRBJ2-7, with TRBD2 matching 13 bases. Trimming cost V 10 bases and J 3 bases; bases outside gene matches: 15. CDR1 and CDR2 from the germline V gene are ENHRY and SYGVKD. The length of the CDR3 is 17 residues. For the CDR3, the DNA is TGTGCCACGGGAAAGAGGGGACTAGCGGGAATGGGCTACGAGCAGTACTTC. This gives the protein CATGKRGLAGMGYEQYF.

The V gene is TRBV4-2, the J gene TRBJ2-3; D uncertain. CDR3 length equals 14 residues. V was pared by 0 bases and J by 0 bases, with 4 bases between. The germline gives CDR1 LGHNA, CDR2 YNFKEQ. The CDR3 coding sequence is TGTGCCAGCAGCCAAGAAGACAGCACAGATACGCAGTATTTT. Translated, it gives CASSQEDSTDTQYF.

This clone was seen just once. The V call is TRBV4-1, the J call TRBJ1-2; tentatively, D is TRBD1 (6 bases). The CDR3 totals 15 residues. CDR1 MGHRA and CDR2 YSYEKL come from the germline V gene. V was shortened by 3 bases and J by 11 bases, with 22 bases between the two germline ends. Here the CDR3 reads CASSHPVAQGQSYTF. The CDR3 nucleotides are TGCGCCAGCAGCCACCCCGTCGCCCAAGGACAGAGTTACACCTTC.

CDR3 residues: CASSSYRLPSTDTQYF. CDR3 nucleotide sequence: TGTGCCAGCAGCTCCTACCGCCTCCCTAGCACAGATACGCAGTATTTT. The chain joins TRBV7-9 to TRBJ2-3; D is undetermined. V lost 4 bases to trimming and J lost 0 bases, with 14 bases between them. The CDR3 is made up of 16 amino acids. Germline-derived CDR1 and CDR2 are SEHNR and FQNEAQ (reference sequence).

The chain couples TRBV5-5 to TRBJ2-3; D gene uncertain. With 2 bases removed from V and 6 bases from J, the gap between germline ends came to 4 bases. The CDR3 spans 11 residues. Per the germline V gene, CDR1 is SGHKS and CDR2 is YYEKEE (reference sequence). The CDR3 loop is CASSFPDTQYF. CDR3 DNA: TGTGCCAGCAGCTTCCCCGATACGCAGTATTTT.

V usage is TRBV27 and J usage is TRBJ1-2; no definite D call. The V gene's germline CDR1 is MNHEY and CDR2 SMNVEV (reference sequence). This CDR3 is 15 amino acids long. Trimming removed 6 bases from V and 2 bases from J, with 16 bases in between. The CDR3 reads CASRAPETRNYGYTF. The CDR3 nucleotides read TGTGCCAGCAGAGCTCCCGAGACACGGAACTATGGCTACACCTTC.

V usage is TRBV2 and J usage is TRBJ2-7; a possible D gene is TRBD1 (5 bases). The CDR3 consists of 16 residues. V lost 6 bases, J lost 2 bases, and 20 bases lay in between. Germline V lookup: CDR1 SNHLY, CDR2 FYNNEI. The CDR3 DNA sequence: TGTGCCAGCAGCGTTGCCACAGGTGAACTTGCCTACGAGCAGTACTTC. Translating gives CASSVATGELAYEQYF.

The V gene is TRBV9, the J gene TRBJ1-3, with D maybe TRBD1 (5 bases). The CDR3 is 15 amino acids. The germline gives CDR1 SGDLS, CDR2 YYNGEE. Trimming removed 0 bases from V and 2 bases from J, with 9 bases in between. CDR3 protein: CASSVGVGAGNTIYF. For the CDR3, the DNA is TGTGCCAGCAGCGTAGGGGTGGGGGCTGGAAACACCATATATTTT.

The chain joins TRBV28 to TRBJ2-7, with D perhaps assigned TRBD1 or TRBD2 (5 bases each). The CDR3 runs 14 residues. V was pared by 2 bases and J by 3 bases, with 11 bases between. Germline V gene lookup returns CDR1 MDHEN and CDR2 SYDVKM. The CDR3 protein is CASSLRDGLYEQYF. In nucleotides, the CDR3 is TGTGCCAGCAGTTTACGGGACGGACTCTACGAGCAGTACTTC.

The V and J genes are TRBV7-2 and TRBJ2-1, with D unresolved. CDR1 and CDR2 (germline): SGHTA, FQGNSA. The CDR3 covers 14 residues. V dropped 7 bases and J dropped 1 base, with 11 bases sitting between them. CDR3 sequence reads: CASTPSKSYNEQFF. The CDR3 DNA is TGTGCCAGCACTCCCAGTAAGTCCTACAATGAGCAGTTCTTC. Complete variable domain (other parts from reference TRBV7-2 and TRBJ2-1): GAGVSQSPSNKVTEKGKDVELRCDPISGHTALYWYRQSLGQGLEFLIYFQGNSAPDKSGLPSDRFSAERTGGSVSTLTIQRTQQEDSAVYLCASTPSKSYNEQFFGPGTRLTVL.

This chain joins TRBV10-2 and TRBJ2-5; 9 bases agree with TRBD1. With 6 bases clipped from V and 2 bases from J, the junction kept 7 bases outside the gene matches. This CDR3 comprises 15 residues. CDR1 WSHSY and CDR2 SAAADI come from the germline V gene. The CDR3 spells CASSRRDRAQETQYF. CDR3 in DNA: TGCGCCAGCAGCCGACGGGACAGGGCTCAAGAGACCCAGTACTTC.

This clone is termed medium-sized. Written as DNA, the CDR3 is TGTGCCAGCAGGCAGACAGGACGTAATCAGCCCCAGCATTTT. Translated: CASRQTGRNQPQHF. The chain links TRBV6-5 to TRBJ1-5; D possibly corresponds to TRBD1 (6 bases). Trimming pared 6 bases from V and 4 bases from J, leaving 13 bases between. The CDR3 is made up of 14 amino acids. Germline lookup yields CDR1 MNHEY and CDR2 SVGAGI.

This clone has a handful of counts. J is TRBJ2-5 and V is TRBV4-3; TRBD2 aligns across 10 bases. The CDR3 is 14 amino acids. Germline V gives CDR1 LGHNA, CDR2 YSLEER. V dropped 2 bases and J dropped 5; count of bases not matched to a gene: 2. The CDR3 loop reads CASSQTSGKETQYF. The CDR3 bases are TGCGCCAGCAGCCAAACTAGCGGGAAGGAGACCCAGTACTTC.

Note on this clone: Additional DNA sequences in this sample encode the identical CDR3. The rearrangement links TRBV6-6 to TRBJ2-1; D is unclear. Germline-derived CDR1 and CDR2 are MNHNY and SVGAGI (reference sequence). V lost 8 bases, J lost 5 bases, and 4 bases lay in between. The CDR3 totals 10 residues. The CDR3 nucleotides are TGTGCCAGCCGCGACAATGAGCAGTTCTTC. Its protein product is CASRDNEQFF.

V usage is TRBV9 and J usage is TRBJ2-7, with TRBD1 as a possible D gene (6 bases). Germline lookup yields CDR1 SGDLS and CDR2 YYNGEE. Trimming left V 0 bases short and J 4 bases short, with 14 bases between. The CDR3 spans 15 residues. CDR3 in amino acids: CASSVAGTGLYEQYF. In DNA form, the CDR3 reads TGTGCCAGCAGCGTAGCCGGAACAGGGTTGTACGAGCAGTACTTC.

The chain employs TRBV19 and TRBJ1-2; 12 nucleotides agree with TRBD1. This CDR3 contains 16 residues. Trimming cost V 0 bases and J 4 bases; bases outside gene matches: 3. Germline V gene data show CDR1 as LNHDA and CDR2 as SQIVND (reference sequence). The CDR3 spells CASSIEGTGGIYGYTF. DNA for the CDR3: TGTGCCAGTAGTATAGAAGGGACAGGGGGCATCTATGGCTACACCTTC.

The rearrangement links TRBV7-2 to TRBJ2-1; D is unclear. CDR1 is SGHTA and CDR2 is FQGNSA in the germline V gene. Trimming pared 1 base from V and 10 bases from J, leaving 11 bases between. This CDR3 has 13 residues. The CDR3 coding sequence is TGTGCCAGCAGCTTAGTTACTATGCGGGAGCAGTTCTTC. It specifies CASSLVTMREQFF.

CDR3 nucleotides: TGTGCCTGGAGTGTAAGTGGAGTGTGGGATGAGCAGTTCTTC. Translated: CAWSVSGVWDEQFF. The V call is TRBV30, the J call TRBJ2-1; unclear D gene. Looked up from germline, CDR1 is GTSNPN and CDR2 is SVGIG (reference sequence). V was shortened by 0 bases and J by 8 bases, with 14 bases between the two germline ends. CDR3 length: 14 amino acids.